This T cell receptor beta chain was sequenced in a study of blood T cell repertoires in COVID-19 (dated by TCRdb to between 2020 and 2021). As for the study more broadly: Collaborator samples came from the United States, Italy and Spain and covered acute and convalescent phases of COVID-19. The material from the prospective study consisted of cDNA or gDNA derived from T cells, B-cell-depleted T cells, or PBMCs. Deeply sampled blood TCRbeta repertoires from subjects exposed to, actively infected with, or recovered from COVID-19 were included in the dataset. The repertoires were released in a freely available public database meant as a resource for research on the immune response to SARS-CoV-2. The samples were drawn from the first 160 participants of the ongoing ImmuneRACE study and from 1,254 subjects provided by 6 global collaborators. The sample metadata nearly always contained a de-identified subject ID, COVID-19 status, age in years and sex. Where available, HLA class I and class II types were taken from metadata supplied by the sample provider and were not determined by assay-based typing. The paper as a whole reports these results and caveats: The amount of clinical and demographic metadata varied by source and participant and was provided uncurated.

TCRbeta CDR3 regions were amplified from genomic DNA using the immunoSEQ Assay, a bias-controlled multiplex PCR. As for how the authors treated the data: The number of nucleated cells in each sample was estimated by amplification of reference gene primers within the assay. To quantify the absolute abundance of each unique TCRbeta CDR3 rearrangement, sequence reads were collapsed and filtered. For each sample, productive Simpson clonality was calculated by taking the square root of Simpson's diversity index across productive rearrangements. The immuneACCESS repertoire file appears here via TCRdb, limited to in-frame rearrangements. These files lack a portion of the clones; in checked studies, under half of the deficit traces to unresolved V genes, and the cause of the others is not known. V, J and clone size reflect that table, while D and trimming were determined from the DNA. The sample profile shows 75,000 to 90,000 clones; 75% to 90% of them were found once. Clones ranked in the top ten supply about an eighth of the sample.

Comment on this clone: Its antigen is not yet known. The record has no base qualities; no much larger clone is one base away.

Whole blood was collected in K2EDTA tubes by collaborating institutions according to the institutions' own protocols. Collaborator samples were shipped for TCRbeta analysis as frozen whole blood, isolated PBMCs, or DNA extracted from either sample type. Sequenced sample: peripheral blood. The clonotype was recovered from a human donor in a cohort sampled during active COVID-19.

The nucleotide sequence is given as TGTGCCAGCAGTGAGAACCGGGACTCCTACTATGGCTACACCTTC. Its amino acids are CASSENRDSYYGYTF. This sequence uses TRBV6-1 and TRBJ1-2; TRBD1 is perhaps the D gene, given 5 matching bases. The cysteine opens and the phenylalanine closes a CDR3 of 15 amino acids. The DNA shown is the 45-base CDR3, in frame from base 1. In the germline V gene, CDR1 corresponds to MNHNS and CDR2 to SASEGT. V loses 3 bases, J loses 3 bases, and the germline ends lie 14 bases apart.